These T cell receptor beta chains were read from a single sample in a study. TCRdb re-derived calls from the RT-PCR reads in MiXCR, one entry per CDR3 protein. The data show around 700,000 distinct CDR3 sequences, 14% seen once. The source material was memory CD4+ T cells from blood. The origin of the receptors is a female donor in good health, serving as a healthy control. The CDR3 runs from the conserved cysteine through the conserved F or W. D genes are given only for firm matches. Where a row states a size, it is once, few, many or the class of an expanded clone; other rows omit it.

>.|.|TRBJ2-7|TRBV18
CASSPSGGYYEQYF
TGTGCCAGCTCACCATCCGGCGGATACTACGAGCAGTACTTC
>TRBD1|many|TRBJ1-4|TRBV12-3/TRBV12-4
CASSRDRGLREKLFF
TGTGCCAGCAGTCGAGACAGGGGGCTTCGTGAAAAACTGTTTTTT
>.|.|TRBJ2-3|TRBV11-2
CDRSVDGGNSDTQYF
TGTGACAGAAGCGTAGATGGAGGTAACTCAGATACGCAGTATTTT
>.|.|TRBJ2-7|TRBV20-1
CSASFGGGRVGEQYF
TGCAGTGCTAGTTTTGGCGGGGGCCGGGTAGGAGAGCAGTACTTC
>.|many|TRBJ2-3|TRBV9
CASSVTFSPTDTQYF
TGTGCCAGCAGCGTAACCTTCTCCCCCACAGATACGCAGTATTTT
>.|few|TRBJ2-7|TRBV28
CASQHPWGATYEQYF
TGTGCCAGCCAACACCCATGGGGAGCAACCTACGAGCAGTACTTC
>.|many|TRBJ2-7|TRBV6-5
CASFDPVPREQYF
TGTGCCAGCTTTGACCCGGTGCCCCGCGAGCAGTACTTC
>.|few|TRBJ2-1|TRBV7-9
CASSLAEGFSYNEQFF
TGTGCCAGCAGCTTAGCTGAGGGCTTCTCTTACAATGAGCAGTTCTTC
>.|.|TRBJ2-3|TRBV20-1
CSAPYTDTQYF
TGCAGTGCCCCATACACAGATACGCAGTATTTT
>TRBD2|many|TRBJ2-2|TRBV9
CASSVEPSGLNTGELFF
TGTGCCAGCAGCGTAGAACCTAGCGGACTGAACACCGGGGAGCTGTTTTTT
>.|.|TRBJ2-1|TRBV11-2
CASSPGGEDYNEQFF
TGTGCCAGCAGTCCTGGCGGCGAAGATTACAATGAGCAGTTCTTC
>.|few|TRBJ1-1|TRBV29-1
CSGKWGANTEAFF
TGCAGCGGGAAGTGGGGGGCGAACACTGAAGCTTTCTTT
>.|many|TRBJ1-6|TRBV27
CATLQQLGFSPLHF
TGTGCCACCCTCCAGCAGCTTGGGTTTTCACCCCTCCACTTT
>TRBD1|many|TRBJ2-7|TRBV27
CASSLGTGGFEQYF
TGTGCCAGCAGTTTAGGGACAGGGGGCTTTGAGCAGTACTTC
>TRBD1|many|TRBJ2-7|TRBV12-3/TRBV12-4
CASSYQRGQGTYEQYF
TGTGCCAGCAGCTACCAGCGGGGACAGGGAACCTACGAGCAGTACTTC
>TRBD1|.|TRBJ1-2|TRBV5-1
CASSQDRGRYGYTF
TGCGCCAGCAGCCAGGACAGGGGGAGGTATGGCTACACCTTC
>.|many|TRBJ2-3|TRBV5-6
CASSRGQLGADTQYF
TGTGCCAGCAGCCGAGGACAGCTGGGCGCAGATACGCAGTATTTT
>.|many|TRBJ1-1|TRBV6-5
CASGAPDTEAFF
TGTGCCAGCGGGGCTCCGGACACTGAAGCTTTCTTT
>TRBD1|many|TRBJ1-1|TRBV6-5
CASSSRQGALRTEAFF
TGTGCCAGCAGTTCCCGACAGGGGGCACTTCGGACTGAAGCTTTCTTT
>.|.|TRBJ2-3|TRBV4-2
CASSPGRAYSTDTQYF
TGTGCCAGCAGCCCGGGAAGGGCTTACAGCACAGATACGCAGTATTTT
>TRBD1|few|TRBJ1-4|TRBV10-3
CAISDAGTGNDEKLFF
TGTGCCATCAGCGACGCAGGGACAGGGAACGATGAAAAACTGTTTTTT
>.|few|TRBJ1-1|TRBV9
CASSGAQVNTEAFF
TGTGCCAGCAGCGGGGCACAGGTGAACACTGAAGCTTTCTTT
>.|.|TRBJ2-3|TRBV20-1
CSAPGVTSTDTQYF
TGCAGTGCTCCCGGGGTTACGAGCACAGATACGCAGTATTTT
>.|.|TRBJ2-3|TRBV2
CASIPSETDTQYF
TGTGCCAGCATTCCTAGCGAAACAGATACGCAGTATTTT
>.|few|TRBJ1-6|TRBV4-1
CASSQVDGTTNSPLHF
TGCGCCAGCAGCCAAGTAGACGGGACTACTAATTCACCCCTCCACTTT
>.|few|TRBJ2-4|TRBV4-1
CASSQEPGRGAKNIQYF
TGCGCCAGCAGCCAAGAACCAGGGAGGGGGGCCAAAAACATTCAGTACTTC
>TRBD2|.|TRBJ2-7|TRBV6-5
CASSSSGRSKGEQYF
TGTGCCAGCAGTTCCAGCGGGAGGTCGAAAGGCGAGCAGTACTTC
>.|.|TRBJ2-1|TRBV5-1
CASSLGAGMAYNEQFF
TGCGCCAGCAGCTTGGGGGCGGGGATGGCGTACAATGAGCAGTTCTTC
>.|many|TRBJ2-1|TRBV5-1
CASSLEVGPHNEQFF
TGCGCCAGCAGCTTGGAGGTGGGGCCCCACAATGAGCAGTTCTTC
>TRBD2|few|TRBJ2-7|TRBV12-3/TRBV12-4
CASRTSVSSYEQYF
TGTGCCAGCAGAACTAGCGTAAGCTCCTACGAGCAGTACTTC
>.|.|TRBJ1-5|TRBV20-1
CSARQGHPNQPQHF
TGCAGTGCTAGACAGGGACACCCTAATCAGCCCCAGCATTTT
>.|many|TRBJ2-6|TRBV27
CASTSNSGANVLTF
TGTGCCAGCACGAGTAACTCTGGGGCCAACGTCCTGACTTTC
>TRBD1|few|TRBJ1-2|TRBV7-9
CASSLTLDRGYYGYTF
TGTGCCAGCAGCTTAACGCTGGACAGGGGTTACTATGGCTACACCTTC
>.|.|TRBJ2-7|TRBV19
CASSIGQRGGYEQYF
TGTGCCAGTAGTATCGGTCAGAGGGGGGGTTACGAGCAGTACTTC
>.|few|TRBJ2-7|TRBV5-5
CASSLAPRNSYYEQYF
TGTGCCAGCAGCTTGGCTCCTCGTAATTCCTACTACGAGCAGTACTTC
>TRBD1|.|TRBJ1-2|TRBV20-1
CSARDHGTGGHGYTF
TGCAGTGCTAGAGATCACGGGACAGGTGGTCATGGCTACACCTTC
>TRBD2|few|TRBJ2-1|TRBV20-1
CSAPTGTSGNEQFF
TGCAGTGCCCCCACCGGGACTAGCGGGAATGAGCAGTTCTTC
>.|many|TRBJ2-3|TRBV20-1
CSARGISTDTQYF
TGCAGTGCTAGGGGAATTAGCACAGATACGCAGTATTTT
>.|many|TRBJ2-2|TRBV9
CASSAPVGELFF
TGTGCCAGCAGCGCCCCCGTCGGGGAGCTGTTTTTT
>.|few|TRBJ2-7|TRBV9
CASRDAGGGQMNF
TGTGCCAGCAGGGACGCCGGTGGGGGACAAATGAACTTC
>.|few|TRBJ1-4|TRBV27
CASSPRLGGLGANEKLFF
TGTGCCAGCAGTCCCCGGTTAGGGGGGCTCGGGGCTAATGAAAAACTGTTTTTT
>.|.|TRBJ1-4|TRBV18
CASSPREGEEKLFF
TGTGCCAGCTCACCTCGGGAGGGAGAGGAAAAACTGTTTTTT
>TRBD2|.|TRBJ2-1|TRBV20-1
CSASWPGGDEQFF
TGCAGTGCTAGTTGGCCGGGGGGGGACGAGCAGTTCTTC
>TRBD1|.|TRBJ1-2|TRBV6-1
CASSDFLVRQGLSIGGYTF
TGTGCCAGCAGTGATTTTCTCGTGCGACAGGGCCTTTCGATAGGAGGCTACACCTTC
>.|.|TRBJ2-5|TRBV18
CASSPGSGYQETQYF
TGCGCCAGCAGCCCGGGCTCGGGTTACCAAGAGACCCAGTACTTC